This T cell receptor beta chain was found in a study of monozygotic twins with inflammatory bowel disease. The length of the CDR3 is 13 residues. In germline, CDR1 is GTSNPN, CDR2 SVGIG (reference sequence). In the case of this clonotype: Its antigen is undetermined.

Nested PCRs of approximately 17 and 9 cycles, two in total, were run on TCRalpha and TCRbeta cDNA. After re-calling the 5' RACE reads, TCRdb lists one entry per CDR3 protein, DNA absent. In all, the sample yields around 210,000 distinct CDR3 sequences. General study findings and limits: A lone strong IBD-associated signal or clonotype found no support.

Sequencing was carried out using blood. The source of this sequence is a human donor with ulcerative colitis or Crohn's disease, or a healthy co-twin of an affected twin (not recorded which). The chain combines TRBV30 with TRBJ2-7; TCRdb lists TRBD2, though no DNA is available to test this call. The CDR3 loop is CAGRATRLSEQYF.